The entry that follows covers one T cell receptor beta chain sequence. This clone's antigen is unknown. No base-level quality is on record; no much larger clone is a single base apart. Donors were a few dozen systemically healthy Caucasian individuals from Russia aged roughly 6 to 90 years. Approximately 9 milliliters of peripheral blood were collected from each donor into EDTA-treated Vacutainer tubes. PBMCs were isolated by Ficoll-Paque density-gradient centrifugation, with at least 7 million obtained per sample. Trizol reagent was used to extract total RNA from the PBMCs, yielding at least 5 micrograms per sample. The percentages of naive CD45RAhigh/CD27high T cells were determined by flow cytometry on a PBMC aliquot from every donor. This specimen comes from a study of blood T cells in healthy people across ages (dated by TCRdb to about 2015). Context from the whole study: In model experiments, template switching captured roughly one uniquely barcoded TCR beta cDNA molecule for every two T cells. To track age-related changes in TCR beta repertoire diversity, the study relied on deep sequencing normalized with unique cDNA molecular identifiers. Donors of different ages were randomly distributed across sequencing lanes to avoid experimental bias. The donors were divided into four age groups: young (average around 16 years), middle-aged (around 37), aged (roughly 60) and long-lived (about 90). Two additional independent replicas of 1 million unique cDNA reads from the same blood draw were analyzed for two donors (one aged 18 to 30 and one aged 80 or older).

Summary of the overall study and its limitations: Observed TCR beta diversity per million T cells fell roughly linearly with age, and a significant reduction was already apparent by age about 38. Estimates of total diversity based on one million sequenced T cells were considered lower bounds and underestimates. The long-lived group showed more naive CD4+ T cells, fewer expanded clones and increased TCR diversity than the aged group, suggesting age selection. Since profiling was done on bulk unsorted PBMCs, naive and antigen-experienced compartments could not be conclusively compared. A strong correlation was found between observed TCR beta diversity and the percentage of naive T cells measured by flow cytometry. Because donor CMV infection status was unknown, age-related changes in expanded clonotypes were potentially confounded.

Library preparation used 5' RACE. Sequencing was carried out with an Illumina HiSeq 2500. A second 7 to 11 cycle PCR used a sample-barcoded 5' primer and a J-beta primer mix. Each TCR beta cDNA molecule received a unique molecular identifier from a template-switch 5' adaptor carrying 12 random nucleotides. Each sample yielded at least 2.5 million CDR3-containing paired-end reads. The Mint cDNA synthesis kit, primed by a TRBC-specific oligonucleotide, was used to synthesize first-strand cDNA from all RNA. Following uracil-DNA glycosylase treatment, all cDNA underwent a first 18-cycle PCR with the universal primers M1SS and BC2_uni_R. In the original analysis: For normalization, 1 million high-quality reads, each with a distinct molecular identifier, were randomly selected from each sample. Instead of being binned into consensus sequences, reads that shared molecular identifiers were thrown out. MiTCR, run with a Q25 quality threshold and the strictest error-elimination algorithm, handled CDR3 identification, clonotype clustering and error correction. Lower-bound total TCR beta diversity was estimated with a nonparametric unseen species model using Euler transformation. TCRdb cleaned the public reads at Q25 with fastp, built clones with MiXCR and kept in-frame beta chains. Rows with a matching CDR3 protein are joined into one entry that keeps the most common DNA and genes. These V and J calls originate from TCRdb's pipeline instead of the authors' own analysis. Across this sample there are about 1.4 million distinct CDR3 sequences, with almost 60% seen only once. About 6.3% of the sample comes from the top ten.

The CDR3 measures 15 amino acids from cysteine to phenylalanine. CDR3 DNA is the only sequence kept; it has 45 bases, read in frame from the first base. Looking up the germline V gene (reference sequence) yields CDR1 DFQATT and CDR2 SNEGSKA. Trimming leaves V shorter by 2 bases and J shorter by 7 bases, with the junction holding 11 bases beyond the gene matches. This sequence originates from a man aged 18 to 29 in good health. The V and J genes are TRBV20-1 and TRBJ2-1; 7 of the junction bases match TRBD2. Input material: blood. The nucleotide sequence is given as TGCAGTGCTAGACCAACTAGCGCCAGCCCGAATGAGCAGTTCTTC. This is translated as CSARPTSASPNEQFF.